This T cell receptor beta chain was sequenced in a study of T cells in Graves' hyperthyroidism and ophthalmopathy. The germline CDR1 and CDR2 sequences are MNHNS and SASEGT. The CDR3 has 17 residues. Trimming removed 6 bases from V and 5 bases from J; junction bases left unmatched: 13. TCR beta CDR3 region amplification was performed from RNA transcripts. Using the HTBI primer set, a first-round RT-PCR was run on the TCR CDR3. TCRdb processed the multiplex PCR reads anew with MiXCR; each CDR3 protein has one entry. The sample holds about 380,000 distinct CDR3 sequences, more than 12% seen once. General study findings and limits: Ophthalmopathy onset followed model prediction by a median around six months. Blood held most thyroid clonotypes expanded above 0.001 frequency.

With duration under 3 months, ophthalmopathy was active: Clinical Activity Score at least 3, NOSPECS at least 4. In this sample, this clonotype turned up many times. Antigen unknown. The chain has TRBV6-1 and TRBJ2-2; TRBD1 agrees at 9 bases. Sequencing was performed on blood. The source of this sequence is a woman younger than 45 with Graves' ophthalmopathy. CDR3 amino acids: CASSHRPRQGETGELFF. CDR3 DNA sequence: TGTGCCAGCAGCCATCGGCCACGACAGGGGGAAACCGGGGAGCTGTTTTTT.